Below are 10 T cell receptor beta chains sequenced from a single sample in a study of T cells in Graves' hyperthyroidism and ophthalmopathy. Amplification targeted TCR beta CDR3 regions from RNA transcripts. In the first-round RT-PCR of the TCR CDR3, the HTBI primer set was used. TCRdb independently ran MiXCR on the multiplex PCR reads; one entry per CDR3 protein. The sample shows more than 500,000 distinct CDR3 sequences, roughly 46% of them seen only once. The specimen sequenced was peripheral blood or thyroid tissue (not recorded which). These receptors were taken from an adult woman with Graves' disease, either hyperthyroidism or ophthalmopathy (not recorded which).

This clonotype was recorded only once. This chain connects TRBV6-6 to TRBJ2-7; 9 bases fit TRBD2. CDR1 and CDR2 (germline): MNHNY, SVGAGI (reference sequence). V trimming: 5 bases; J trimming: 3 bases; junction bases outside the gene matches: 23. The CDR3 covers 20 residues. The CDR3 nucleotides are TGTGCCAGCAGTGAAGGGCCGGGACTGCTAGCGGGGCCCATGTACTACGAGCAGTACTTC. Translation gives CASSEGPGLLAGPMYYEQYF.

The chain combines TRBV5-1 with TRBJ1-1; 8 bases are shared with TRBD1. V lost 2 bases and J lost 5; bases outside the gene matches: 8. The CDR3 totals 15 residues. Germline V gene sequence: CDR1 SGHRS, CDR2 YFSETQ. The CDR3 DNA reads TGCGCCAGCAGCTTTAGCGGGACAGGTAGTACTGAAGCTTTCTTT. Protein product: CASSFSGTGSTEAFF.

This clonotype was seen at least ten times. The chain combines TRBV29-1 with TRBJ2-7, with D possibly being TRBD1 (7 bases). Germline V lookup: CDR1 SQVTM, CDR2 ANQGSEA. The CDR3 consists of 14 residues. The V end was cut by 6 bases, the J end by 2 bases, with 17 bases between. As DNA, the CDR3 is TGCAGCGTGGGGGGCCGTACAGGGGCCTACGAGCAGTACTTC. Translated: CSVGGRTGAYEQYF.

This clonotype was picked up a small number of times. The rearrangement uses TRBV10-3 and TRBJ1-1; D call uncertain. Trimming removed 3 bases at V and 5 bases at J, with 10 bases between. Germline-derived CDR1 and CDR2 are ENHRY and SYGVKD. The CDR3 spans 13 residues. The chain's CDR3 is CAISEIKETEAFF. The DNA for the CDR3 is TGTGCCATCAGTGAAATTAAGGAGACTGAAGCTTTCTTT.

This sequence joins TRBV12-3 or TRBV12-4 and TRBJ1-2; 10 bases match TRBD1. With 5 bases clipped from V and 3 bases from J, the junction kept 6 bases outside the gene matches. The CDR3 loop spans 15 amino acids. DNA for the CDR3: TGTGCCAGCAGTCGACAGGGGGCCCGTCACTATGGCTACACCTTC. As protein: CASSRQGARHYGYTF.

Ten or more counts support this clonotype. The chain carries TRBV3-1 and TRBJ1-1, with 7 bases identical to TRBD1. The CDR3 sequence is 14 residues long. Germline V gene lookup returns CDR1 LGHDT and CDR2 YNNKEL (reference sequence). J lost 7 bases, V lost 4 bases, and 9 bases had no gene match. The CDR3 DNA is TGTGCCAGCAGCCCGACTCCCGGACAGGTTGAAGCTTTCTTT. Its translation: CASSPTPGQVEAFF.

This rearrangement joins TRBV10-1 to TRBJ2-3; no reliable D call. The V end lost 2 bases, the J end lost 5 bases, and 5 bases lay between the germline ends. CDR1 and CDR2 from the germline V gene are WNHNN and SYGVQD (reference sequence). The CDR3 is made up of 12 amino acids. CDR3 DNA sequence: TGCGCCAGCAGTGAGACTGGAGATACGCAGTATTTT. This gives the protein CASSETGDTQYF.

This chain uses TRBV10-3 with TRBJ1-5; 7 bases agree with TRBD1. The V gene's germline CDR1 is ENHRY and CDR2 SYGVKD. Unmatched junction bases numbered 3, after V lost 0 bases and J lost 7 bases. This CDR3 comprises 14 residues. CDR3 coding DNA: TGTGCCATCAGTGAGTCTACAGGGGTCCAGCCCCAGCATTTT. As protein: CAISESTGVQPQHF.

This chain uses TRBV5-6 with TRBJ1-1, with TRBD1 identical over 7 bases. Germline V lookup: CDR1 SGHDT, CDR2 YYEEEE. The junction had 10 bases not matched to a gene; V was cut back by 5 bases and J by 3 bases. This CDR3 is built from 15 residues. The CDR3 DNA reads TGTGCCAGCAGTTCGGGGGAGACAGGGTACACTGAAGCTTTCTTT. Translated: CASSSGETGYTEAFF.

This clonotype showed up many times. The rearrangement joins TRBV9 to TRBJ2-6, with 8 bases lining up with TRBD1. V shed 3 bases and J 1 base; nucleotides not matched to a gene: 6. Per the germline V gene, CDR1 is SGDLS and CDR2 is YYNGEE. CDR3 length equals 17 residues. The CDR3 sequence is CASSADREWSGANVLTF. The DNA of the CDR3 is TGTGCCAGCAGCGCGGACAGGGAATGGTCTGGGGCCAACGTCCTGACTTTC. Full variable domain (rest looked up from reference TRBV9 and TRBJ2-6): DSGVTQTPKHLITATGQRVTLRCSPRSGDLSVYWYQQSLDQGLQFLIQYYNGEERAKGNILERFSAQQFPDLHSELNLSSLELGDSALYFCASSADREWSGANVLTFGAGSRLTVL.